These 22 T cell receptor beta chains originate from one sample sequenced in a study of blood T cell repertoires in COVID-19. The table came from immunoSEQ multiplex PCR; TCRdb's copy has only in-frame clones and leaves some out. The table includes roughly 300,000 clones, about nine tenths detected once. The sequenced material came from PBMCs or T cells enriched from blood (not recorded which). Every receptor here comes from a man aged 30 to 39 who had recovered from COVID-19.

The J gene is TRBJ2-7, the V gene TRBV7-6; TRBD2 matches 7 bases. Losses at the gene ends were 1 base for V and 3 bases for J; bases not matched to a gene: 3. There are 14 residues in the CDR3. CDR1 and CDR2 (germline): SGHVS, FNYEAQ. The CDR3 loop is CASSLGTRIYEQYF. The CDR3 DNA reads TGTGCCAGCAGCTTAGGGACTAGAATCTACGAGCAGTACTTC.

Remarks on this clone: This sample includes further DNA sequences coding for the same CDR3. The rearrangement links TRBV5-6 to TRBJ1-2; no reliable D call. CDR1 and CDR2 from the germline V gene are SGHDT and YYEEEE. Trimming took off 4 bases at V and 14 bases at J, with 18 bases between the two ends. The length of the CDR3 is 12 residues. CDR3 sequence (DNA): TGTGCCAGCAGCACCATGGGAGCCCTAAGAACCTTC. Encoded protein: CASSTMGALRTF.

The chain couples TRBV7-9 to TRBJ2-1, with 7 bases lining up with TRBD2. Germline assignment: CDR1 SEHNR and CDR2 FQNEAQ (reference sequence). The V and J ends lost 7 bases and 3 bases, in that order; junction bases with no gene match: 12. The CDR3 totals 16 residues. In DNA, the CDR3 is TGTGCCAGCACCTTGGCCCTTGCGGGGGACTACAATGAGCAGTTCTTC. It yields the protein CASTLALAGDYNEQFF.

The chain's CDR3 is CASSGGSGANTGELFF. The CDR3, as DNA: TGTGCCAGTAGTGGTGGAAGCGGGGCGAACACCGGGGAGCTGTTTTTT. The gene calls are TRBV19 and TRBJ2-2, with TRBD2 identical over 7 bases. The CDR3 has 16 amino acids. V lost 5 bases, J lost 0 bases, and 6 bases stayed unmatched. Germline V lookup: CDR1 LNHDA, CDR2 SQIVND (reference sequence).

The V gene is TRBV5-6, the J gene TRBJ1-2; no clear D gene. The CDR3 totals 12 residues. CDR1 is SGHDT and CDR2 is YYEEEE in the germline V gene. V was pared by 4 bases and J by 8 bases, with 12 bases between. Here the CDR3 reads CASSPRPGGYTF. The CDR3 bases are TGTGCCAGCAGCCCTAGACCGGGAGGCTACACCTTC.

The rearrangement joins TRBV11-3 to TRBJ1-1, with D possibly TRBD1 on 6 matching bases. The CDR3 extends over 15 amino acids. Germline assignment: CDR1 SGHNT and CDR2 YENEEA. Trimming left V 5 bases short and J 1 base short, with 14 bases between. The CDR3, as DNA: TGTGCCAGCAGCAGAGGGGGTATTAAGAACACTGAAGCTTTCTTT. Translated: CASSRGGIKNTEAFF.

The CDR3 loop reads CASSGTGYTPRPQYGYTF. CDR3 in DNA: TGTGCCAGCAGTGGTACAGGGTATACGCCTCGGCCCCAGTATGGCTACACCTTC. The chain links TRBV2 to TRBJ1-2; TRBD1 might be the D (6 bases). CDR3 length: 18 amino acids. V dropped 4 bases and J dropped 5 bases, with 26 bases sitting between them. Germline CDR1 reads SNHLY; CDR2 reads FYNNEI.

J is TRBJ1-6 and V is TRBV9; D not certain. Per germline, CDR1 SGDLS and CDR2 YYNGEE. V was cut by 4 bases and J by 7 bases, with 18 bases left in between. This CDR3 is built from 16 residues. The CDR3 region has the DNA TGTGCCAGCAGCCACAAGCGGGTAGGAGGAAATTCACCCCTCCACTTT. Translated, it gives CASSHKRVGGNSPLHF.

The chain links TRBV24-1 to TRBJ2-1; maybe TRBD1 (6 bases). This CDR3 contains 15 residues. Germline loops: CDR1 KGHDR, CDR2 SFDVKD. V lost 2 bases and J 5 bases, leaving 12 bases between the germline ends. DNA for the CDR3: TGTGCCACCAGTGATTCCGGGACACTTAACAATGAGCAGTTCTTC. This sequence encodes CATSDSGTLNNEQFF.

This chain uses TRBV4-1 with TRBJ2-5; perhaps TRBD2 as D (6 bases). Trimming took off 6 bases at V and 2 bases at J, with 13 bases between the two ends. The V gene's germline CDR1 is MGHRA and CDR2 YSYEKL. This CDR3 contains 14 residues. The CDR3 DNA follows: TGCGCCAGCAGTCGACTAGTTAGGCAAGAGACCCAGTACTTC. Protein sequence: CASSRLVRQETQYF.

The CDR3 nucleotides read TGTGCCAGCAGCTTACGGAGCTCCTATAATTCACCCCTCCACTTT. Translation: CASSLRSSYNSPLHF. This chain links TRBV5-6 with TRBJ1-6; D unresolved. This CDR3 is 15 amino acids long. V was cut by 2 bases and J by 0 bases, with 6 bases left in between. Germline V lookup: CDR1 SGHDT, CDR2 YYEEEE.

The gene calls are TRBV6-5 and TRBJ1-2, with D possibly TRBD1 on 5 matching bases. The CDR3 totals 14 residues. Germline lookup yields CDR1 MNHEY and CDR2 SVGAGI. Between the trimmed V and J ends, which lost 7 bases and 8 bases, there was a span of 20 bases. The CDR3 DNA follows: TGTGCCAGCACACGACGGGACCACGGAGGGGGCTACACCTTC. Protein product: CASTRRDHGGGYTF.

DNA of the CDR3: TGCGCCAGCTCCCCATGGAGGGCCGCGGCCAAAAACATTCAGTACTTC. Amino acids: CASSPWRAAAKNIQYF. J is TRBJ2-4 and V is TRBV5-1, with D possibly being TRBD2 (6 bases). Germline V gives CDR1 SGHRS, CDR2 YFSETQ. This CDR3 is built from 16 residues. V shed 7 bases and J shed 1 base, with 18 bases lying between them.

The rearrangement links TRBV6-5 to TRBJ1-1, with TRBD1 as a possible D gene (5 bases). CDR1 is MNHEY and CDR2 is SVGAGI in the germline V gene. Trimming took off 0 bases at V and 7 bases at J, with 12 bases between the two ends. CDR3 size: 14 residues. CDR3 in amino acids: CASSYSDTSREAFF. The CDR3 nucleotides are TGTGCCAGCAGTTACTCGGACACGTCACGTGAAGCTTTCTTT.

V is TRBV6-6 and J is TRBJ1-5; possibly TRBD1 for D (6 bases). Looked up from germline, CDR1 is MNHNY and CDR2 is SVGAGI (reference sequence). The V gene lost 8 bases and the J gene lost 3 bases, with 14 bases spanning the gap. The CDR3 totals 14 residues. CDR3 amino acids: CASQPNRANQPQHF. The CDR3 DNA sequence: TGTGCCAGCCAACCAAACAGGGCCAATCAGCCCCAGCATTTT.

The chain is built from TRBV6-5 and TRBJ2-1; D is uncertain. Germline V gives CDR1 MNHEY, CDR2 SVGAGI. The V end lost 5 bases, the J end lost 7 bases, and 15 bases lay between the germline ends. This CDR3 comprises 14 residues. CDR3 in amino acids: CASSTQYERNEQFF. DNA for the CDR3: TGTGCCAGCAGTACTCAATATGAGAGGAATGAGCAGTTCTTC.

This chain connects TRBV18 to TRBJ2-1, with D unresolved. V was pared by 2 bases and J by 4 bases, with 15 bases between. Germline CDR1 reads KGHSH; CDR2 reads LQKENI. This CDR3 has 16 amino acids. The CDR3 coding sequence is TGTGCCAGCTCACCAAACGCGGCCTTCCAGTACAATGAGCAGTTCTTC. This codes for CASSPNAAFQYNEQFF. Full variable domain (outside the CDR3, taken from reference TRBV18 and TRBJ2-1): NAGVMQNPRHLVRRRGQEARLRCSPMKGHSHVYWYRQLPEEGLKFMVYLQKENIIDESGMPKERFSAEFPKEGPSILRIQQVVRGDSAAYFCASSPNAAFQYNEQFFGPGTRLTVL.

The J gene is TRBJ2-2, the V gene TRBV7-9, with D uncertain. Trimming cost V 2 bases and J 3 bases, with 7 bases left between them. This CDR3 has 14 amino acids. The germline CDR1 and CDR2 sequences are SEHNR and FQNEAQ (reference sequence). The CDR3 loop reads CASSLTYDTGELFF. In nucleotides, the CDR3 is TGTGCCAGCAGCTTAACTTATGACACCGGGGAGCTGTTTTTT.

The J gene is TRBJ1-1, the V gene TRBV29-1; D perhaps matches TRBD1 (5 bases). CDR1 is SQVTM, CDR2 ANQGSEA, per germline. CDR3 length: 13 residues. V was cut by 1 base and J by 5 bases, with 11 bases left in between. CDR3 sequence reads: CSVEAGEKTEAFF. CDR3 nucleotides: TGCAGCGTTGAAGCGGGGGAGAAAACTGAAGCTTTCTTT.

This chain links TRBV5-1 with TRBJ2-3; possible D gene TRBD1, 6 bases. Looked up from germline, CDR1 is SGHRS and CDR2 is YFSETQ. Trimming cost V 4 bases and J 3 bases, with 18 bases left between them. The CDR3 extends over 16 amino acids. The CDR3 loop is CASSGVPQGLTDTQYF. The CDR3 nucleotides read TGCGCCAGCAGCGGCGTGCCCCAGGGGTTAACAGATACGCAGTATTTT.

The sample holds a few counts of this clone. The chain has TRBV7-9 and TRBJ1-3; D unresolved. Per germline, CDR1 SEHNR and CDR2 FQNEAQ (reference sequence). The length of the CDR3 is 15 residues. Deletions cut 5 bases from V and 4 bases from J, with 15 bases between. CDR3 in DNA: TGTGCCAGCAGCCACGGGAGTAGCACCGGAAACACCATATATTTT. Residues: CASSHGSSTGNTIYF.

This chain links TRBV7-9 with TRBJ2-1; possible D gene TRBD1, 6 bases. The CDR3 has 15 amino acids. Germline loops: CDR1 SEHNR, CDR2 FQNEAQ (reference sequence). V dropped 1 base and J dropped 4 bases, with 11 bases sitting between them. The CDR3 here is CASSLEQGEYNEQFF. Written as DNA, the CDR3 is TGTGCCAGCAGCTTAGAACAGGGAGAGTACAATGAGCAGTTCTTC.